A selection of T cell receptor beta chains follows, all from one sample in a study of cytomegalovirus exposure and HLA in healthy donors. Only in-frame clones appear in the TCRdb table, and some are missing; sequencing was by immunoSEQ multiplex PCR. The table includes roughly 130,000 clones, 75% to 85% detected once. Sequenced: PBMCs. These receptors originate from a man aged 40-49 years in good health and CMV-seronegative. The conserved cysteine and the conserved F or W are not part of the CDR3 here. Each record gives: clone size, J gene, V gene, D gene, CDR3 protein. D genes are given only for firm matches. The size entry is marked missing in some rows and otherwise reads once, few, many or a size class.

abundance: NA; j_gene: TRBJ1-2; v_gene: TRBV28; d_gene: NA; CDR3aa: ASSFPGEGGYT
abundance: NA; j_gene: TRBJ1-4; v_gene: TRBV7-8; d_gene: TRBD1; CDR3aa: ASSPRDRGKEKLF
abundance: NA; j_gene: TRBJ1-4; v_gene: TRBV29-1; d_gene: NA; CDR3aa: SVVRQANEKLF
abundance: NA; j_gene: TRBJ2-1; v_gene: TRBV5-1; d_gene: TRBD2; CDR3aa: ASSLPGGVWEQF
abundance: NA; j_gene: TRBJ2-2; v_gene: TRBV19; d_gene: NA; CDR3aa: ASSRGTTNTGELF
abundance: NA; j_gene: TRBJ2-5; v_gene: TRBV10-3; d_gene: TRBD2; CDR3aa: AIRDRTSGETQY
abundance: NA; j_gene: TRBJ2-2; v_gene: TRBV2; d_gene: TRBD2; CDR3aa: ASKPGLGGTGELF
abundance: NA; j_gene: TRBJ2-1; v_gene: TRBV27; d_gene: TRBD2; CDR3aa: ASSPHLADSYNEQF
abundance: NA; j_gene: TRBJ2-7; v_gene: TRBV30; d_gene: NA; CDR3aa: AWSVAGRYEQY
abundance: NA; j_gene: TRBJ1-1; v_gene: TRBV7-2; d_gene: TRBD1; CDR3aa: ASDAGGGHTEAF
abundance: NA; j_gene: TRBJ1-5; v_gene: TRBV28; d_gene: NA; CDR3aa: ASSTETRGFQPQH
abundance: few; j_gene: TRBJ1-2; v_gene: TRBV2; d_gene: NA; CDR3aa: ASSEYREGNGYT
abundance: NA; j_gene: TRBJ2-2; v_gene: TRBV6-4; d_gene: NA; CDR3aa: ASSVSNTGELF
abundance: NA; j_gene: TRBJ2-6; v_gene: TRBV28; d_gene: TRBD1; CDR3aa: ASSLNRQGATSGANVLT
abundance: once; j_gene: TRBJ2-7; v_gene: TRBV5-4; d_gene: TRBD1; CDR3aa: ASTIQRAGGTEQY
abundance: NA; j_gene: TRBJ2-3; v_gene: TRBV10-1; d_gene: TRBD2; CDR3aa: ASSTSGTDTQY
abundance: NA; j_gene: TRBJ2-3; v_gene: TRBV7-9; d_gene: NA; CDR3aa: ASSLDTAQQEEY
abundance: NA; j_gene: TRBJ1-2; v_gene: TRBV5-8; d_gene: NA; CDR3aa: ASSPRGYGYT
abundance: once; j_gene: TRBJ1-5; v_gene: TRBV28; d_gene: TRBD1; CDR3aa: ASRIDRASNQPQH
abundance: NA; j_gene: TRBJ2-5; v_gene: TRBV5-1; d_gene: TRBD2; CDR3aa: ASSLTSVETQY
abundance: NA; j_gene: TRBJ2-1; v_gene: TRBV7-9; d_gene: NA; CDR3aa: ASSLAGHEQF
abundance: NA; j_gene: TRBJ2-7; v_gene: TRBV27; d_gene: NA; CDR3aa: ASSLSRDYEQY
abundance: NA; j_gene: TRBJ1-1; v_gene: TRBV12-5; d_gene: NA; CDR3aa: ASGPGNTEAF
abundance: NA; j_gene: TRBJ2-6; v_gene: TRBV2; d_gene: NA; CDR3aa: ASSIAHSGANVLT
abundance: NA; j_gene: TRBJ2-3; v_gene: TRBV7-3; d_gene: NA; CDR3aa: ASSSVQLSTDTQY
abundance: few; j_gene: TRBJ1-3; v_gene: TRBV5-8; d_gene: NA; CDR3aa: ASRPLWGGANTIY
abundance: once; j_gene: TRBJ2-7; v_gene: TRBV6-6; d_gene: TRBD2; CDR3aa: ASSPTSASYEQY
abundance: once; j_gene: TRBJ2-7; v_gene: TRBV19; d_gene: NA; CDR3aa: ASSIGGGLEQY
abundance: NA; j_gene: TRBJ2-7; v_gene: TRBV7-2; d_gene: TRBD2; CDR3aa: ASSSGTTTYEQY
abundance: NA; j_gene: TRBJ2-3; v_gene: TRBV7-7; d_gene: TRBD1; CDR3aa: ASSLTGGQDTQY
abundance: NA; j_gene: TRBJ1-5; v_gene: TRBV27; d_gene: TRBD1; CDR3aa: ASSPGTGPSAQH
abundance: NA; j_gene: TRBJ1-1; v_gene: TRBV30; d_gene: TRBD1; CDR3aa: AWRRDRESAF
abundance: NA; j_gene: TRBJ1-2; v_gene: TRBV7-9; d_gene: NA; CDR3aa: ASITGTNYGYT
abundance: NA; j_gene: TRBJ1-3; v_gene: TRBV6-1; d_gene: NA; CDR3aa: ASSEDRSSGNTIY
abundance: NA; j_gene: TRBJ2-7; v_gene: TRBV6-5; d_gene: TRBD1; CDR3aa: ASSSPRTGGSYEQY
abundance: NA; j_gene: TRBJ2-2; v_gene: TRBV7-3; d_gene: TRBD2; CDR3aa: ASSLMAGGDTGELF
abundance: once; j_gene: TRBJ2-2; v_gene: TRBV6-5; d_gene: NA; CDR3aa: ASSYRTTNTGELF
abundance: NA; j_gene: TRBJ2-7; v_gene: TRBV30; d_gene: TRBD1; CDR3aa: AWRDRAEQY
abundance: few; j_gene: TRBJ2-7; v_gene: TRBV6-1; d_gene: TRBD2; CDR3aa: ASSEGSGASYEQY
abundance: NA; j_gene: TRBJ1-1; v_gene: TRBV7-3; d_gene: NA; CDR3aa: ASSGAIGDLAF
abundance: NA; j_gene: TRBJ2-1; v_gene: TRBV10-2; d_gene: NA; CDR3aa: ASSVQDEQF
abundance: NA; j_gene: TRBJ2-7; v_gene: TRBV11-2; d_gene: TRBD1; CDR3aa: ASSLSGRTGVDEQY
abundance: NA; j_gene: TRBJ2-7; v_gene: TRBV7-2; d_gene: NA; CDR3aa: ASSLSNYEQY
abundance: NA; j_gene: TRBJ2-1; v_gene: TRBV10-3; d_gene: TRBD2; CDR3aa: AIRLATGLNEQF
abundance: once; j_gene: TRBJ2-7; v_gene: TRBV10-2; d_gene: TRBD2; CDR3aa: ASSELGTSGNYEQY
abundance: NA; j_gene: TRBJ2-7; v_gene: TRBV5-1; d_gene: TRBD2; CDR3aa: ASSLGTSGSYEQY
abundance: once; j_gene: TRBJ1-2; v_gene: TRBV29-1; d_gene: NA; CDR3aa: SVGSQALGYGYT
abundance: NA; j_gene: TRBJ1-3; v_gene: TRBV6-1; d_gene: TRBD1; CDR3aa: ASSESEEGTGVY
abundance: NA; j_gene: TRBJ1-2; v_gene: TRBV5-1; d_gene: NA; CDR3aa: ASSLDGAGYGYT